A selection of T cell receptor beta chains follows, all from one sample in a study of blood T cell repertoires in COVID-19. Sequencing was performed with immunoSEQ multiplex PCR; in TCRdb, only in-frame clones are kept and a portion is missing. The profile shows some 120,000 clones, about nine tenths of them singletons. Sequences were obtained from peripheral blood. These TCRs come from a man in his forties or fifties with acute or convalescent COVID-19. Both conserved end residues are part of each CDR3. Each record gives: D gene, J gene, V gene, clone size, CDR3 DNA, CDR3 protein. A D gene is named only where the DNA matches it firmly. A row's size may be missing; if present it is once, few, many or a size class.

>TRBD1|TRBJ2-7|TRBV29-1|.
TGCAGCGTCTCCACGACAGGGGGATCCTACGAGCAGTACTTC
CSVSTTGGSYEQYF
>TRBD1|TRBJ1-2|TRBV9|once
TGTGCCAGCAGCCCCGGAACAGGGGAGAATGGCTACACCTTC
CASSPGTGENGYTF
>TRBD1|TRBJ1-5|TRBV19|.
TGTGCCAGTAGTATTGGACAGGGGGCTTTTCAGCCCCAGCATTTT
CASSIGQGAFQPQHF
>TRBD2|TRBJ2-1|TRBV2|.
TGTGCCAGCATTCTAGCGGGATACAATGAGCAGTTCTTC
CASILAGYNEQFF
>.|TRBJ1-1|TRBV19|.
TGTGCCAGTAGTATGGCACAGAACACTGAAGCTTTCTTT
CASSMAQNTEAFF
>TRBD2|TRBJ2-4|TRBV5-6|once
TGTGCCAGCAGCTCGAGCGGGACCGGCAAAAACATTCAGTACTTC
CASSSSGTGKNIQYF
>TRBD1|TRBJ1-4|TRBV6-5|.
TGTGCCAGCAGACGACAGGGTGGGACTAATGAAAAACTGTTTTTT
CASRRQGGTNEKLFF
>TRBD1|TRBJ2-2|TRBV7-9|.
TGTGCCAGCAGCCCTTGGACAGGTAGCACCGGGGAGCTGTTTTTT
CASSPWTGSTGELFF
>.|TRBJ1-4|TRBV7-2|.
TGTGCCAGCAGCTCGGGACTTGCTAATGAAAAACTGTTTTTT
CASSSGLANEKLFF
>.|TRBJ2-6|TRBV5-4|.
TGTGCCAGCAGCTTGGTTCGGGGGACTGGGGCCAACGTCCTGACTTTC
CASSLVRGTGANVLTF
>TRBD2|TRBJ2-3|TRBV4-2|.
TGTGCCAGCAGCCAAGAAGGAGGACTAGCGTCCCGAAGGGATACGCAGTATTTT
CASSQEGGLASRRDTQYF
>.|TRBJ1-2|TRBV30|once
TGTGCCTGGAGTGTACTTCTCTATGGCTACACCTTC
CAWSVLLYGYTF